A single sample is the source of the 18 T cell receptor beta chains below, sequenced in a study of Ad26.COV2.S vaccination and SARS-CoV-2 variants. Stated treatment: over 15 received Ad26.COV2.S at low or high dose, single or two shots; roughly five received placebo; per-sample allocation not given. Collection of samples fell on day 63 after the first vaccine or placebo injection. Measured with immunoSEQ multiplex PCR; TCRdb has only the in-frame clones, and not every one. This sample yields 380,000 or so clones, of which approximately 86% are seen a single time; around 11% belongs to the top ten. This sample comprised peripheral blood, obtained in a trial of Ad26.COV2.S vaccine versus placebo. These receptors came from a person between 18 and 65 years old who received the Ad26.COV2.S COVID-19 vaccine or a placebo.

The chain links TRBV10-2 to TRBJ1-5; D may be TRBD1 (6 bases). Between the trimmed V and J ends, which lost 3 bases and 1 base, there was a span of 7 bases. Looked up from germline, CDR1 is WSHSY and CDR2 is SAAADI. The CDR3 sequence is 14 residues long. The CDR3 reads CASSDGQSNQPQHF. The CDR3 nucleotides read TGCGCCAGCAGTGACGGACAGAGCAATCAGCCCCAGCATTTT.

The chain employs TRBV19 and TRBJ1-1, with TRBD1 as a possible D gene (6 bases). The ends were cut back, 3 bases at V and 5 bases at J, with 25 bases in the middle. The CDR3 extends over 18 amino acids. Germline lookup yields CDR1 LNHDA and CDR2 SQIVND (reference sequence). The CDR3 DNA reads as TGTGCCAGTAGTATGTCAATCGCCGGGACACCGGCCGGAACTGAAGCTTTCTTT. Translating it yields CASSMSIAGTPAGTEAFF.

V is TRBV24-1 and J is TRBJ2-1; D might be TRBD2 (5 bases). Trimming stripped 2 bases from V and 1 base from J, with 17 bases between. The CDR3 length is 18 residues. In germline, CDR1 is KGHDR, CDR2 SFDVKD. The CDR3 sequence is CATSDSAVTRDSYNEQFF. The CDR3 DNA is TGTGCCACCAGTGATTCTGCCGTTACTAGGGATTCCTACAATGAGCAGTTCTTC.

The genes are TRBV3-1 (or the pseudogene TRBV3-2) and TRBJ2-1, with no clear D. V lost 4 bases, J lost 7 bases, and 11 bases lay in between. CDR3 length: 13 amino acids. The germline V gene has CDR1 LGHDT and CDR2 YNNKEL (reference sequence). The CDR3 sequence: CASSLIGGNEQFF. In DNA, the CDR3 is TGTGCCAGCAGCCTAATAGGCGGAAATGAGCAGTTCTTC.

The chain links TRBV5-1 to TRBJ1-4; D ambiguous. The germline CDR1 and CDR2 sequences are SGHRS and YFSETQ. The V end lost 3 bases, the J end lost 0 bases, and 9 bases lay between the germline ends. This CDR3 has 15 amino acids. CDR3 in amino acids: CASSYEGPTNEKLFF. Written as DNA, the CDR3 is TGCGCCAGCAGCTACGAAGGACCAACTAATGAAAAACTGTTTTTT.

The rearrangement links TRBV10-2 to TRBJ1-5; TRBD1 matches at 9 bases. CDR3 length: 15 residues. V dropped 6 bases and J dropped 0; count of bases not matched to a gene: 3. Germline V gene sequence: CDR1 WSHSY, CDR2 SAAADI. The CDR3 sequence: CASRMTGGSNQPQHF. CDR3 nucleotides: TGCGCCAGCAGAATGACAGGGGGTAGCAATCAGCCCCAGCATTTT.

In regard to this clone: This sample includes further DNA sequences coding for the same CDR3. V usage is TRBV6-5 and J usage is TRBJ1-2; maybe TRBD1 (5 bases). The CDR3 consists of 13 residues. Germline V gives CDR1 MNHEY, CDR2 SVGAGI. V lost 2 bases to trimming and J lost 7 bases, with 11 bases between them. CDR3 protein: CASSYRGGRGYTF. CDR3 nucleotides: TGTGCCAGCAGTTACAGGGGAGGACGTGGCTACACCTTC.

V gene TRBV12-3 or TRBV12-4 combines with J gene TRBJ2-3; D ambiguous. Trimming removed 4 bases from V and 2 bases from J, with 7 bases in between. The CDR3 spans 13 residues. The CDR3 sequence: CASSYTNTDTQYF. CDR3 bases: TGTGCCAGCAGTTACACCAACACAGATACGCAGTATTTT.

The chain recombines TRBV19 with TRBJ1-1; 7 positions agree with TRBD1. J lost 0 bases, V lost 5 bases, and 6 bases had no gene match. CDR1 and CDR2 (germline): LNHDA, SQIVND (reference sequence). The CDR3 is 15 residues long. CDR3 sequence: CASSPQGTLNTEAFF. In nucleotides, the CDR3 is TGTGCCAGTAGTCCACAGGGGACTTTGAACACTGAAGCTTTCTTT.

The chain is built from TRBV30 and TRBJ1-5; TRBD1 agrees at 8 bases. V was clipped by 3 bases and J by 4 bases; unmatched bases: 8. The CDR3 consists of 15 residues. CDR1 is GTSNPN, CDR2 SVGIG, per germline (reference sequence). CDR3 in DNA: TGTGCCTGGAGAGGACAGGGTGGGGGAAATCAGCCCCAGCATTTT. It is translated as CAWRGQGGGNQPQHF.

The chain links TRBV28 to TRBJ1-1; 8 nucleotides match TRBD1. The trim removed 2 bases at V and 1 base at J, leaving 9 bases unmatched. CDR1 and CDR2 (germline): MDHEN, SYDVKM. The CDR3 totals 17 residues. CDR3 bases: TGTGCCAGCAGTTTACTCCCATCGACAGGGGCGAACACTGAAGCTTTCTTT. This sequence encodes CASSLLPSTGANTEAFF.

The CDR3 loop reads CASSLLAGVPSPGTDTQYF. CDR3 nucleotide sequence: TGTGCCAGCAGTTTACTAGCGGGGGTACCATCCCCTGGCACAGATACGCAGTATTTT. J is TRBJ2-3 and V is TRBV28, with 10 positions matching TRBD2. Germline loops: CDR1 MDHEN, CDR2 SYDVKM. V dropped 2 bases and J dropped 1; count of bases not matched to a gene: 12. There are 19 residues in the CDR3.

V gene TRBV5-4 combines with J gene TRBJ1-1, with TRBD1 matching 7 bases. J gave up 6 bases and V 6 bases, and 11 bases lay outside the gene matches. This CDR3 region has 14 residues. CDR1 is SGHNT and CDR2 is YYREEE in the germline V gene (reference sequence). The CDR3 sequence is CASTLPNTGAEAFF. The CDR3, as DNA: TGTGCCAGCACCTTACCCAATACAGGGGCTGAAGCTTTCTTT.

This clone appeared a single time. V usage is TRBV6-5 and J usage is TRBJ2-1; 10 nucleotides line up with TRBD2. V lost 0 bases and J lost 9; bases outside the gene matches: 5. Germline CDR1 and CDR2: MNHEY and SVGAGI. There are 15 residues in the CDR3. This CDR3 is CASSYSSGGAPEQFF. DNA of the CDR3: TGTGCCAGCAGTTACTCCAGCGGGGGGGCCCCTGAGCAGTTCTTC.

The chain joins TRBV6-2 or TRBV6-3 to TRBJ1-5, with a weak D call TRBD1 (5 bases). The length of the CDR3 is 13 residues. CDR1 and CDR2 from the germline V gene are MNHEY and SVGEGT. V was shortened by 2 bases and J by 3 bases, with 5 bases between the two germline ends. The CDR3 DNA reads TGTGCCAGCAGTTACGGGACCAATCAGCCCCAGCATTTT. Protein product: CASSYGTNQPQHF.

This chain connects TRBV5-1 to TRBJ1-5, with D tentatively TRBD1 (6 bases). Trimming cost V 4 bases and J 2 bases, with 16 bases left between them. CDR1 and CDR2 (germline): SGHRS, YFSETQ. The CDR3 extends over 16 amino acids. CDR3 amino acids: CASSPDSWGGNQPQHF. In DNA, the CDR3 is TGCGCCAGCAGCCCGGACAGTTGGGGAGGCAATCAGCCCCAGCATTTT. Full variable domain (outside the CDR3, taken from reference TRBV5-1 and TRBJ1-5): KAGVTQTPRYLIKTRGQQVTLSCSPISGHRSVSWYQQTPGQGLQFLFEYFSETQRNKGNFPGRFSGRQFSNSRSEMNVSTLELGDSALYLCASSPDSWGGNQPQHFGDGTRLSIL.

The rearrangement links TRBV4-3 to TRBJ1-2, with D unclear. CDR3 length equals 15 residues. Germline assignment: CDR1 LGHNA and CDR2 YSLEER. Trimming pared 3 bases from V and 7 bases from J, leaving 18 bases between. The chain's CDR3 is CASSHHPGLGSGYTF. In DNA, the CDR3 is TGCGCCAGCAGCCACCACCCGGGGTTAGGTAGTGGCTACACCTTC.

The gene calls are TRBV29-1 and TRBJ1-5; 7 nucleotides agree with TRBD1. This CDR3 has 16 residues. Germline lookup yields CDR1 SQVTM and CDR2 ANQGSEA. The V segment lost 6 bases and the J segment 0 bases; nucleotides outside the gene matches: 11. The CDR3 DNA is TGCAGCGTCCCCAGGGGGGGTTTTAATAGCAATCAGCCCCAGCATTTT. It is translated as CSVPRGGFNSNQPQHF.